This T cell receptor beta chain is drawn from a study of blood T cells in healthy people across ages (dated by TCRdb to about 2015). In the study overall: Template switching captured roughly one uniquely barcoded TCR beta cDNA molecule per two T cells in model experiments. To track age-related changes in TCR beta repertoire diversity, the study relied on deep sequencing normalized with unique cDNA molecular identifiers. The donors were split into four age groups: young (average roughly 15 years), middle-aged (about 40), aged (roughly 65) and long-lived (roughly 80). Two additional independent replicas of 1 million unique cDNA reads from the same blood draw were analyzed for two donors (one aged 18 to 29 and one aged 80 or older). To avoid experimental bias, donors of different ages were randomly spread across the sequencing lanes. Overall study outcomes, separate from this receptor: Because profiling used bulk unsorted PBMCs, naive and antigen-experienced compartments could not be compared conclusively. Compared with the aged group, the long-lived group had more naive CD4+ T cells, fewer expanded clones and increased TCR diversity, a pattern suggesting age selection. Observed TCR beta diversity per million T cells fell roughly linearly with age, and a significant reduction was already apparent by age around 39. Donor CMV infection status was unknown, potentially confounding age-related changes in expanded clonotypes. Estimates of total diversity from one million sequenced T cells were regarded as lower bounds and underestimates. The percentage of naive T cells measured by flow cytometry correlated strongly with observed TCR beta diversity.

In the case of this clonotype: Its antigen has not been determined. Base qualities are not at hand, and no much larger clone is one base apart.

The approximately 40 donors, aged 6 to 90 years, were systemically healthy Caucasian individuals from Russia. Around 9.9 milliliters of peripheral blood were collected from each donor into EDTA-treated Vacutainer tubes. Ficoll-Paque density-gradient centrifugation was used to isolate PBMCs, with at least 6 million per sample. Trizol reagent was used to extract total RNA from the PBMCs, yielding at least 5.5 micrograms per sample. For every donor, an aliquot of PBMCs went through flow cytometry to measure the percentages of naive CD45RAhigh/CD27high T cells. The library was made by 5' RACE. Sequencing relied on an Illumina HiSeq 2500. A second PCR of roughly 7 to 11 cycles was performed with a sample-barcoded 5' primer and a J-beta primer mix. Each TCR beta cDNA molecule received a unique molecular identifier from a template-switch 5' adaptor carrying 12 random nucleotides. Each sample yielded at least 2.5 million CDR3-containing paired-end reads. First-strand cDNA synthesis was performed from all RNA using the Mint cDNA synthesis kit, with priming by a TRBC-specific oligonucleotide. Following uracil-DNA glycosylase treatment, all cDNA underwent a first 18-cycle PCR with the universal primers M1SS and BC2_uni_R. Per the authors' processing: For normalization, 1 million high-quality reads, each with a distinct molecular identifier, were randomly selected from each sample. Instead of being binned into consensus sequences, reads that shared molecular identifiers were thrown out. CDR3 identification, clonotype clustering and error correction used MiTCR with a Q25 quality threshold and the strictest error-elimination algorithm. A nonparametric unseen species model using Euler transformation provided a lower-bound estimate of total TCR beta diversity. The public reads were run again by TCRdb, first through fastp at Q25 and then through MiXCR, and only productive beta chains were kept. Each entry is one CDR3 protein sequence, shown with its most common DNA and genes. TCRdb, rather than the study authors, made the V and J calls. Recorded for this sample are 890,000 or so distinct CDR3 sequences; about 59% of them occurred a single time. The ten largest account for roughly a quarter of the sample.

CDR1 and CDR2 are drawn from the germline V gene: LGHNA, YSLEER. V is clipped by 1 base and J by 4 bases, and the sequence between their germline boundaries is 12 bases long. The CDR3, from cysteine to phenylalanine, totals 15 residues. Just CDR3 DNA is preserved here, 45 bases in frame from base 1. This TCR was sampled from a man aged 30 to 39 in good health. Sequenced material: blood. The chain couples TRBV4-3 to TRBJ2-3; the D gene is unclear. The encoded CDR3 is CASSQGGSRADTQYF. The nucleotide sequence is TGCGCCAGCAGCCAAGGCGGCTCCCGCGCAGATACGCAGTATTTT.